These 4 T cell receptor beta chains share one sample of origin, sequenced in a study of cytomegalovirus exposure and HLA in healthy donors. Vbeta (60) and Jbeta (13) primers were used in the PCR. Assay used: immunoSEQ multiplex PCR; TCRdb lists only in-frame clones, some missing. The table includes roughly 120,000 clones, roughly 72% detected once. What was sequenced was PBMCs. These receptors originate from a woman in her thirties or forties in good health and CMV-seropositive.

This clone has just a few counts. The chain couples TRBV7-2 to TRBJ2-7; D is possibly TRBD1 (6 bases). The V end was cut by 1 base, the J end by 7 bases, with 11 bases between. This CDR3 is built from 13 residues. Germline V gene data show CDR1 as SGHTA and CDR2 as FQGNSA. The CDR3 loop reads CASSLERTAEQYF. CDR3 bases: TGTGCCAGCAGCTTAGAACGGACAGCGGAGCAGTACTTC.

The chain is built from TRBV2 and TRBJ2-5, with D possibly TRBD1 on 6 matching bases. V was shortened by 7 bases and J by 5 bases, with 14 bases between the two germline ends. The CDR3 totals 13 residues. Germline V gene data show CDR1 as SNHLY and CDR2 as FYNNEI. This CDR3 is CASNPTQGETQYF. The CDR3 bases are TGTGCCAGCAATCCGACCCAGGGGGAGACCCAGTACTTC.

The chain links TRBV6-5 to TRBJ1-5; TRBD1 matches at 8 bases. The CDR3 runs 14 residues. The J segment lost 2 bases and the V segment lost 6 bases, leaving 3 bases of the junction unmatched. Germline CDR1 reads MNHEY; CDR2 reads SVGAGI. The CDR3 region has the DNA TGTGCCAGCAGGGGACAGGAAGGCAATCAGCCCCAGCATTTT. As protein: CASRGQEGNQPQHF.

In DNA, the CDR3 is TGTGCCAGCTCACCAGACAGGGGGTGGAACAATGAGCAGTTCTTC. Translating it yields CASSPDRGWNNEQFF. The chain uses TRBV18 and TRBJ2-1, with 9 nucleotides matching TRBD1. The V gene end was trimmed by 2 bases and the J gene end by 5 bases; junction bases not matched to a gene: 4. CDR3 length: 15 amino acids. Germline CDR1 is KGHSH and CDR2 is LQKENI.